This TCR beta chain originates from a study of blood T cell repertoires in COVID-19. Background on the study: Collection of acute and convalescent COVID-19 samples took place in the United States, Italy and Spain. T cells, B-cell-depleted T cells, or PBMCs provided the cDNA or gDNA that served as material.

Germline CDR1 LNHDA, CDR2 SQIVND (reference sequence). The CDR3 is 12 residues long. The ends were cut back, 4 bases at V and 11 bases at J, with 14 bases in the middle. The Seattle patients joined while their infection was active and were tracked longitudinally afterward. Under the authors' procedure: Counts of nucleated cells, estimated from reference gene primer amplification, were obtained. The protocol was immunoSEQ multiplex PCR, while the TCRdb copy is restricted to in-frame clones and leaves out a portion. V and J calls and clone size follow that table, whereas D and trimming were derived from the DNA. The table has approximately 290,000 clones, approximately 90% seen once.

The rearrangement uses TRBV19 and TRBJ1-1; D remains ambiguous. This clonotype was obtained from a young woman with COVID-19, enrolled during active disease. Sequenced sample: peripheral blood. The CDR3 loop is CASSTIIGVAFF. The CDR3 DNA follows: TGTGCCAGTAGTACCATTATCGGGGTTGCTTTCTTT. Together with reference TRBV19 and TRBJ1-1, the CDR3 gives the full variable domain: DGGITQSPKYLFRKEGQNVTLSCEQNLNHDAMYWYRQDPGQGLRLIYYSQIVNDFQKGDIAEGYSVSREKKESFPLTVTSAQKNPTAFYLCASSTIIGVAFFGQGTRLTVV.